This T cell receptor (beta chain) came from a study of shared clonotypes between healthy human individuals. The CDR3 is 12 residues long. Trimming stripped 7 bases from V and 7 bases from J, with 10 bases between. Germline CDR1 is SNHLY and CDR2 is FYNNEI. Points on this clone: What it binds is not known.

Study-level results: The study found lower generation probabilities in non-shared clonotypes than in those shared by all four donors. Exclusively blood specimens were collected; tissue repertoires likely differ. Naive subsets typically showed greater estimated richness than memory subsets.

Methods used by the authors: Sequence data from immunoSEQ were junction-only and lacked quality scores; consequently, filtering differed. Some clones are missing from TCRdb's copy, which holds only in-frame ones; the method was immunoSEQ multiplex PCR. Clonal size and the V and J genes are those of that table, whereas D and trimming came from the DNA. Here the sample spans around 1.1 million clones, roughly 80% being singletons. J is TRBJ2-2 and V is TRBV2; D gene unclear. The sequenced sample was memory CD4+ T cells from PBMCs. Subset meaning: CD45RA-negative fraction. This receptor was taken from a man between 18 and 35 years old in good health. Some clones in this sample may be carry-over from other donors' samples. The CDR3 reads CASNLIGGELFF. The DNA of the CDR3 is TGTGCCAGCAACCTAATTGGCGGGGAGCTGTTTTTT.